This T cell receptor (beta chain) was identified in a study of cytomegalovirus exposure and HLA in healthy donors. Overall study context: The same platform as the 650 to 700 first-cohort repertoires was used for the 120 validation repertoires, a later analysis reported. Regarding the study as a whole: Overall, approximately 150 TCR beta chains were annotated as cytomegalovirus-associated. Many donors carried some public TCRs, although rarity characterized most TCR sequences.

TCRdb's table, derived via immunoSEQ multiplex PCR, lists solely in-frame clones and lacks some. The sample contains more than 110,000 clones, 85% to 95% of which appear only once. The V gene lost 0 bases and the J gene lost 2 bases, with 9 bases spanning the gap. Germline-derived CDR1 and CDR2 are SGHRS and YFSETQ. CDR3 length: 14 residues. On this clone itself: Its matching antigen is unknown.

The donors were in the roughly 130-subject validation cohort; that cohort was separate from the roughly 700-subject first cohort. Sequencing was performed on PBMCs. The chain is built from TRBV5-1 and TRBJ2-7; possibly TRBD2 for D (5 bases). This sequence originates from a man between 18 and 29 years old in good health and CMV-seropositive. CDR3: CASSLGGETYEQYF. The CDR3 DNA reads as TGCGCCAGCAGCTTGGGGGGAGAAACCTACGAGCAGTACTTC.